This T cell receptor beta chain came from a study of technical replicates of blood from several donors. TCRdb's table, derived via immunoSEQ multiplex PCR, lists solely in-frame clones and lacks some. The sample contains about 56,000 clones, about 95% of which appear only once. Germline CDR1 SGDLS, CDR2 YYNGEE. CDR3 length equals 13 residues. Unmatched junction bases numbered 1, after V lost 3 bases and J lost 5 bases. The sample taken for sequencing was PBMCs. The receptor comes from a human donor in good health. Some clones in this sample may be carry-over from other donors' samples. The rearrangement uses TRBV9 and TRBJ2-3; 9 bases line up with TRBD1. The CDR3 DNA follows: TGTGCCAGCAGCGGACAGGGGGAAGATACGCAGTATTTT. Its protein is CASSGQGEDTQYF.